The sequence of this T cell receptor (beta chain) was determined in a study of cytomegalovirus exposure and HLA in healthy donors. Broader study findings: Another analysis was done later, and it associated roughly 15,000 TCR beta sequences with HLA alleles at 0.05 false discovery rate. For most TCR beta V segments, an earlier analysis put the productive rate at about 90% or about 30% of the time. Three of the chains that were CMV-associated were confirmed in vitro to be specific for CMV antigens.

This PCR relied on a set of 60 Vbeta primers and 13 Jbeta primers. Data came from immunoSEQ multiplex PCR; TCRdb stores just in-frame clones and leaves some out. The data contain 170,000 or so clones, 80% to 85% of them singletons. V shed 4 bases, J shed 0 bases, and the junction held 10 bases outside the gene matches. The CDR3 consists of 18 residues. Per the germline V gene, CDR1 is SGHNT and CDR2 is YYREEE (reference sequence). About this clone itself: The target antigen is unknown.

The clonotype was recovered from a boy aged 2 to 10 in good health and CMV-seronegative. The chain carries TRBV5-4 and TRBJ2-6, with 7 bases lining up with TRBD1. Sequencing input: PBMCs. The CDR3 reads CASSPQGGVSSGANVLTF. CDR3 nucleotide sequence: TGTGCCAGCAGCCCCCAAGGGGGCGTAAGCTCTGGGGCCAACGTCCTGACTTTC.